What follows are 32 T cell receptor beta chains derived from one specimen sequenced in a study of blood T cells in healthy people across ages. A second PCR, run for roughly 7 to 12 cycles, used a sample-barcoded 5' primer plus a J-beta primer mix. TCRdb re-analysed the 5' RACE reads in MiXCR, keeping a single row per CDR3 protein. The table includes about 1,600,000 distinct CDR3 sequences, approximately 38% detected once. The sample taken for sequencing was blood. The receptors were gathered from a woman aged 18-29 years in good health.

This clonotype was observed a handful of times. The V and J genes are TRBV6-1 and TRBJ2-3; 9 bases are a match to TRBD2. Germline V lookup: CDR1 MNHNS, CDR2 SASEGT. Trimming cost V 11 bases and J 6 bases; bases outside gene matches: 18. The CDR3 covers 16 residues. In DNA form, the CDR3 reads TGTGCCGGACAGCGGAGCGGGGGGCCCGCTAGGGATACGCAGTATTTT. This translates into CAGQRSGGPARDTQYF.

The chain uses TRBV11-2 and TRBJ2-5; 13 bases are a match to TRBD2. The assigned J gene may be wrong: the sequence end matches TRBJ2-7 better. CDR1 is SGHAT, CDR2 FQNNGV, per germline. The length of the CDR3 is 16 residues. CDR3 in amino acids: CASSPVGLAGVYEQYF. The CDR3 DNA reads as TGTGCCAGCAGCCCCGTAGGACTAGCGGGAGTCTACGAGCAGTACTTC.

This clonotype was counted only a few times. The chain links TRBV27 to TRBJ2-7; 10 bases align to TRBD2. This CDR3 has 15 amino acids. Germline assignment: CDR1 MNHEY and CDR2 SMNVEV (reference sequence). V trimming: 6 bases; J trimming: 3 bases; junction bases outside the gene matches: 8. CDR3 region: CASRLAGFRDYEQYF. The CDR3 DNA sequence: TGTGCCAGCAGACTAGCGGGGTTCCGTGACTACGAGCAGTACTTC.

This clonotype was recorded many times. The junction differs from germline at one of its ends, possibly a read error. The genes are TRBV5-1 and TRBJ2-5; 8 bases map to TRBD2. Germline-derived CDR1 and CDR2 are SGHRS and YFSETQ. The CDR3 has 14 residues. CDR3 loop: CASSLTGGQETQYF. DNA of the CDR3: TGTGCCAGCAGCTTAACGGGGGGGCAAGAGACCCAGTACTTC.

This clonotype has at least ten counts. The CDR3 loop is CASSLKWDQPQHF. CDR3 sequence (DNA): TGTGCCAGCAGCTTGAAGTGGGATCAGCCCCAGCATTTT. The V and J genes are TRBV7-9 and TRBJ1-5; D uncertain. CDR3 size: 13 residues. V was shortened by 3 bases and J by 5 bases, with 8 bases between the two germline ends. Germline CDR1 and CDR2: SEHNR and FQNEAQ (reference sequence).

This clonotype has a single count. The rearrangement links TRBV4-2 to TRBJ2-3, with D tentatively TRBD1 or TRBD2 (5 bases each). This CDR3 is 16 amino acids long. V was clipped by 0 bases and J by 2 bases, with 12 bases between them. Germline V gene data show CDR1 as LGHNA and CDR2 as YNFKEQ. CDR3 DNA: TGTGCCAGCAGCCAAGATTTGGGGACCCCCACAGATACGCAGTATTTT. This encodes CASSQDLGTPTDTQYF.

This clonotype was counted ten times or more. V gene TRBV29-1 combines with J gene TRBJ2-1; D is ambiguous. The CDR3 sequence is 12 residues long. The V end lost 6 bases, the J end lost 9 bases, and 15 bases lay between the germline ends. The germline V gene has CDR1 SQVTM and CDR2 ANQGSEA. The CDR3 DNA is TGCAGCGTGGAACGCCCAGTCGGTGAGCAGTTCTTC. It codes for CSVERPVGEQFF.

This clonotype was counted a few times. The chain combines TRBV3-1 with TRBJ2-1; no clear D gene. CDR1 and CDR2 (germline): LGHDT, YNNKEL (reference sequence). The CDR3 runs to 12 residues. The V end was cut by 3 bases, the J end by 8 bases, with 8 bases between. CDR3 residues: CASSHHWDEQFF. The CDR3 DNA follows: TGTGCCAGCAGCCATCATTGGGATGAGCAGTTCTTC.

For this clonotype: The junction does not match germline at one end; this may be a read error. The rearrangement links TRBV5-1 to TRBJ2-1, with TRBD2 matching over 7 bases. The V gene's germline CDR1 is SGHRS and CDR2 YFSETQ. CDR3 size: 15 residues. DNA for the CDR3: TGCCCCAGCAGCTTGAATCTCGGGGGGAACAATGAGCAGTTCTTC. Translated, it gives CPSSLNLGGNNEQFF.

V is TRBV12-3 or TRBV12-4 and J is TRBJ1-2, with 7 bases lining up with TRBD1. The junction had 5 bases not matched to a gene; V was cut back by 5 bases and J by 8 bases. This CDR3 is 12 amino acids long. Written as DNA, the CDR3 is TGTGCCAGCAGTACAGGGGACGGGGGCTACACCTTC. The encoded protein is CASSTGDGGYTF.

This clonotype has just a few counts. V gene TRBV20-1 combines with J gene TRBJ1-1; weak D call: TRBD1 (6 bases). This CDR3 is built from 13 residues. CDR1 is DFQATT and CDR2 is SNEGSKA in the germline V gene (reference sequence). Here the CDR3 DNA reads TGCAGGCGCGCAGGGGCAGGGAACACTGAAGCTTTCTTT. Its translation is CRRAGAGNTEAFF.

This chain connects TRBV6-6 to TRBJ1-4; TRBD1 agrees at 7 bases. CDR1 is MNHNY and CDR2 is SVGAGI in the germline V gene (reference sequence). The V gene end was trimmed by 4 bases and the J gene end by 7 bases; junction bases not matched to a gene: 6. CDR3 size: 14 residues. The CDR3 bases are TGTGCCAGCAGTTCCAGGACAGGCGGTGAAAAACTGTTTTTT. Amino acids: CASSSRTGGEKLFF.

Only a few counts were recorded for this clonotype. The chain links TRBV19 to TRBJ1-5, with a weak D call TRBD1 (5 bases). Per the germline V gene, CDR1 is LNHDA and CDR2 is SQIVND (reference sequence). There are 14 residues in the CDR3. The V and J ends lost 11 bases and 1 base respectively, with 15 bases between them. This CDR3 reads CAVKPQGSNQPQHF. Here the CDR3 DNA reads TGTGCCGTGAAACCCCAGGGAAGCAATCAGCCCCAGCATTTT. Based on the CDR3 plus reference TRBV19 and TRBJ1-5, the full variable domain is DGGITQSPKYLFRKEGQNVTLSCEQNLNHDAMYWYRQDPGQGLRLIYYSQIVNDFQKGDIAEGYSVSREKKESFPLTVTSAQKNPTAFYLCAVKPQGSNQPQHFGDGTRLSIL.

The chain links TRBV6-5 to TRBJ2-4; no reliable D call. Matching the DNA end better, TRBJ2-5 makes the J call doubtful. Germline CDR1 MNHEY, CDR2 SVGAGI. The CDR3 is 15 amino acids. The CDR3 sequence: CASSYDRRFGETQYF. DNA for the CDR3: TGTGCCAGCAGTTACGATAGGCGGTTCGGAGAGACCCAGTACTTC.

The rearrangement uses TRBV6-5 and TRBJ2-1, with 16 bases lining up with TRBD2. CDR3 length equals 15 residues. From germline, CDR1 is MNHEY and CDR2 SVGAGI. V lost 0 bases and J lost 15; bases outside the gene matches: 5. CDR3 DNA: TGTGCCAGCAGTTACTCCGGGACTAGCGGGGGGGATAGGTTCTTC. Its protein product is CASSYSGTSGGDRFF.

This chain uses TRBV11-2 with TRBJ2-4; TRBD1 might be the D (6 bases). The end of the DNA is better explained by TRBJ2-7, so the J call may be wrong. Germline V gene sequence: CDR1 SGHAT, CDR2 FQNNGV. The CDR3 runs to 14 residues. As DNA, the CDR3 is TGTGCCAGCAGCCGGGCACAGGGAAGCTACGAGCAGTACTTC. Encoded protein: CASSRAQGSYEQYF.

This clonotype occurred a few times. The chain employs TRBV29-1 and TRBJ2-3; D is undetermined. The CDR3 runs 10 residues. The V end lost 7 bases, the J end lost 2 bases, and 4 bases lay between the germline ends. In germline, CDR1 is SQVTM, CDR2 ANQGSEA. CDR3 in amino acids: CSEVTDTQYF. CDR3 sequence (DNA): TGCAGCGAGGTCACAGATACGCAGTATTTT.

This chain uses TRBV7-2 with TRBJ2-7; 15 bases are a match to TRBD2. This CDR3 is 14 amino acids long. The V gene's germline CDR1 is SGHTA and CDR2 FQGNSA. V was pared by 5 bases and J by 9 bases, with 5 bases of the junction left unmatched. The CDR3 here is CASSLRTSGRGQYF. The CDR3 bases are TGTGCCAGCAGCCTGCGGACTAGCGGGAGGGGGCAGTACTTC.

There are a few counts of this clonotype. CDR3: CATSRDRAGGDSPLHF. For the CDR3, the DNA is TGTGCCACCAGCAGAGATCGGGCAGGGGGGGACTCACCCCTCCACTTT. This sequence joins TRBV15 and TRBJ1-6, with 7 bases matching TRBD1. The germline V gene encodes CDR1 LNHNV and CDR2 YYDKDF (reference sequence). The CDR3 contains 16 residues. V gave up 0 bases and J gave up 10 bases; unmatched junction bases: 9.

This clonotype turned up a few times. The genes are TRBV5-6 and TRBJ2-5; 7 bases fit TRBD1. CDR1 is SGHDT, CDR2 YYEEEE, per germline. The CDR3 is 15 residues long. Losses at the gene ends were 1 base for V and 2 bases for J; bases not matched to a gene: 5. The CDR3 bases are TGTGCCAGCAGCTTGAGGGGGACAGATCAAGAGACCCAGTACTTC. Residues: CASSLRGTDQETQYF.

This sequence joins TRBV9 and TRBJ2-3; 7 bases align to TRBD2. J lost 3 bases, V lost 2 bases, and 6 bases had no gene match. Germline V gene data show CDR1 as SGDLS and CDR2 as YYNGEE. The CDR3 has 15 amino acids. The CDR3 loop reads CASSVTGGRTDTQYF. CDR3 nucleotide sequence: TGTGCCAGCAGCGTGACCGGGGGGAGGACAGATACGCAGTATTTT.

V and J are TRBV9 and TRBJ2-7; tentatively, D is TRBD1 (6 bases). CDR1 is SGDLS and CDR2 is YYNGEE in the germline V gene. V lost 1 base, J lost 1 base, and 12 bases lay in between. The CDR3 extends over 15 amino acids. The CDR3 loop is CASSVQGGGSYEQYF. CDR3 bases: TGTGCCAGCAGCGTACAAGGGGGTGGTTCCTACGAGCAGTACTTC.

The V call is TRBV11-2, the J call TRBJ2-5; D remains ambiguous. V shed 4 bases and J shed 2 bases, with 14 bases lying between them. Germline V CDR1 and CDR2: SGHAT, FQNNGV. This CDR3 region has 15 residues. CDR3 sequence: CASSWTYSIQETQYF. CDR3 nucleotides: TGTGCCAGCAGCTGGACGTACTCGATACAAGAGACCCAGTACTTC.

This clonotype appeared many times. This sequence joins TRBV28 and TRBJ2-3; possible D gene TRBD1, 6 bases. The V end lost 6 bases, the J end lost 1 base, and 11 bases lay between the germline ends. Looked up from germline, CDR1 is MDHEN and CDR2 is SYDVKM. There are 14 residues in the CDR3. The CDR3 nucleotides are TGTGCCAGCAGGAGGGCAGGGGGCACAGATACGCAGTATTTT. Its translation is CASRRAGGTDTQYF.

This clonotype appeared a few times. The CDR3 sequence: CASSEATGLNEKLFF. CDR3 sequence (DNA): TGTGCCAGCAGTGAGGCAACAGGGCTTAATGAAAAACTGTTTTTT. This chain joins TRBV2 and TRBJ1-4; D might be TRBD1 (6 bases). V was clipped by 3 bases and J by 4 bases, with 12 bases between them. The CDR3 runs to 15 residues. Germline lookup yields CDR1 SNHLY and CDR2 FYNNEI.

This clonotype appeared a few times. In nucleotides, the CDR3 is TGTGCCAGCAGCTTCCCCGCCGGGACAAAGAGGAACGAGCAGTACTTC. Its translation is CASSFPAGTKRNEQYF. The chain links TRBV28 to TRBJ2-7; weak D call: TRBD1 (6 bases). The CDR3 covers 16 residues. Trimming took off 6 bases at V and 5 bases at J, with 23 bases between the two ends. Germline V gives CDR1 MDHEN, CDR2 SYDVKM.

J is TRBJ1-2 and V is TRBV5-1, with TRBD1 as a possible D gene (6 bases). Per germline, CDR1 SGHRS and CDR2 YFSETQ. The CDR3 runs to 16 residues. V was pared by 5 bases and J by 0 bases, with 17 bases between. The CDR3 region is CASRWPGESSNYGYTF. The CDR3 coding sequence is TGCGCCAGCAGATGGCCAGGGGAGAGCTCTAACTATGGCTACACCTTC.

CDR3 coding DNA: TGCGCCAGCAGCCAAGATCTGTGGCAGCTAAATCAGCCCCAGCATTTT. Translated, it gives CASSQDLWQLNQPQHF. The V call is TRBV4-1, the J call TRBJ1-5; no clear D. Per germline, CDR1 MGHRA and CDR2 YSYEKL. CDR3 length equals 16 residues. The V gene lost 0 bases and the J gene lost 4 bases, with 13 bases spanning the gap.

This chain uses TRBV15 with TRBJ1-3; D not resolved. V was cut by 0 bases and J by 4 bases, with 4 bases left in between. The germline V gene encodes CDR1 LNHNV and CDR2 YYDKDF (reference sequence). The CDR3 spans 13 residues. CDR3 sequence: CATSREEGNTIYF. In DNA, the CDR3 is TGTGCCACCAGCAGAGAAGAAGGAAACACCATATATTTT.

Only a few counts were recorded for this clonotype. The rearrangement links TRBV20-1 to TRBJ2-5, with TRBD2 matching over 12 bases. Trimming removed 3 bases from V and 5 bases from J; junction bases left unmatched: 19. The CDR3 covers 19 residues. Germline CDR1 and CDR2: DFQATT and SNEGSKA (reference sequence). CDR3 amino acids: CSARVPHLAGGPALETQYF. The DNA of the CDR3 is TGCAGTGCTAGGGTCCCGCATCTAGCGGGAGGGCCAGCCCTTGAGACCCAGTACTTC.

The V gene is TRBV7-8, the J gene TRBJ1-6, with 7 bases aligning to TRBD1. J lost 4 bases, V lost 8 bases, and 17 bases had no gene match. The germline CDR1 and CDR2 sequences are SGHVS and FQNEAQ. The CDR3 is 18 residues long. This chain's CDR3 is CASQWGYNPGQYNSPLHF. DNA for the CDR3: TGTGCCAGCCAGTGGGGATACAATCCGGGACAGTATAATTCACCCCTCCACTTT. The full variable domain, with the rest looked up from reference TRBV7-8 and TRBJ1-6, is GAGVSQSPRYKVAKRGQDVALRCDPISGHVSLFWYQQALGQGPEFLTYFQNEAQLDKSGLPSDRFFAERPEGSVSTLKIQRTQQEDSAVYLCASQWGYNPGQYNSPLHFGNGTRLTVT.

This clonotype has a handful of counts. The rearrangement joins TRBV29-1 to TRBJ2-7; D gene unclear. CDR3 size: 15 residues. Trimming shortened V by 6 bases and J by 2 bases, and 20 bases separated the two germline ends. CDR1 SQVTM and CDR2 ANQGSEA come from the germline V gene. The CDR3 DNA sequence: TGCAGCGTAGCCGATGGGCAGCTCGGGCCCTACGAGCAGTACTTC. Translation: CSVADGQLGPYEQYF.